The TCR beta chain described here comes from a study of cytomegalovirus exposure and HLA in healthy donors. The overall study: The platform used for the approximately 130 validation repertoires matched that of the roughly 720 first-cohort repertoires, a later analysis reported.

The CDR3 extends over 13 amino acids. Deletions cut 4 bases from V and 1 base from J, with 8 bases between. Germline assignment: CDR1 SGHRS and CDR2 YFSETQ. The study, taken as a whole, reports: The investigators catalogued 150 to 200 TCR beta chains as cytomegalovirus-associated.

Note on this clone: Its antigen is undetermined.

The data were produced by immunoSEQ multiplex PCR, yet TCRdb's version contains in-frame clones alone and is incomplete. The sample records approximately 160,000 clones, about 90% being singletons. Material for sequencing was PBMCs. The clonotype originates from a woman younger than 35 in good health and CMV-seropositive. The rearrangement links TRBV5-1 to TRBJ1-1; D is unclear. CDR3 DNA sequence: TGCGCCAGCAGCCATAACACGAACACTGAAGCTTTCTTT. This translates into CASSHNTNTEAFF.